One sample yielded the 26 T cell receptor beta chains listed below, sequenced in a study of blood T cell repertoires in COVID-19. Generated by immunoSEQ multiplex PCR, the TCRdb table keeps only in-frame clones and is missing some. The data contain about 140,000 clones, roughly 79% of them singletons. The sequenced sample consisted of peripheral blood. These receptors were obtained from a human donor in a cohort sampled during active COVID-19.

This sequence joins TRBV5-1 and TRBJ2-1; 10 bases map to TRBD2. Germline V gene data show CDR1 as SGHRS and CDR2 as YFSETQ. After removal of 0 bases from V and 3 bases from J, the junction contained 3 bases not matched to a gene. The CDR3 is 16 residues long. CDR3 in amino acids: CASSLATSGIYNEQFF. Written as DNA, the CDR3 is TGCGCCAGCAGCTTGGCTACTAGCGGGATCTACAATGAGCAGTTCTTC.

The chain employs TRBV28 and TRBJ2-7, with 12 bases that match TRBD2. There are 13 residues in the CDR3. Germline-derived CDR1 and CDR2 are MDHEN and SYDVKM. V lost 6 bases to trimming and J lost 10 bases; unmatched junction nucleotides: 7. The DNA of the CDR3 is TGTGCCAGCAGCCGAAGGACTAGCGGGAAACAGTACTTC. As protein: CASSRRTSGKQYF.

The J gene is TRBJ2-7, the V gene TRBV4-2; D is possibly TRBD2 (5 bases). The ends were cut back, 0 bases at V and 7 bases at J, with 16 bases in the middle. The CDR3 spans 15 residues. Germline-derived CDR1 and CDR2 are LGHNA and YNFKEQ. CDR3 region: CASSQDAGASREQYF. The DNA for the CDR3 is TGTGCCAGCAGCCAAGATGCGGGCGCCTCTCGGGAGCAGTACTTC.

V usage is TRBV4-3 and J usage is TRBJ2-7; D may be TRBD1 (5 bases). The CDR3 loop spans 14 amino acids. With 1 base removed from V and 1 base from J, the gap between germline ends came to 8 bases. The germline CDR1 and CDR2 sequences are LGHNA and YSLEER. This chain's CDR3 is CASSQGAGSYEQYF. The CDR3 DNA sequence: TGCGCCAGCAGCCAAGGAGCAGGGTCCTACGAGCAGTACTTC.

The chain uses TRBV28 and TRBJ1-4, with D unresolved. Per germline, CDR1 MDHEN and CDR2 SYDVKM. The V end was cut by 10 bases, the J end by 0 bases, with 12 bases between. The CDR3 runs to 14 residues. In nucleotides, the CDR3 is TGTGCCACCAGATGGCCCACAACTAATGAAAAACTGTTTTTT. The encoded protein is CATRWPTTNEKLFF.

The rearrangement joins TRBV7-9 to TRBJ2-7; 12 positions agree with TRBD2. The trim removed 4 bases at V and 7 bases at J, leaving 8 bases unmatched. The germline CDR1 and CDR2 sequences are SEHNR and FQNEAQ (reference sequence). The CDR3 sequence is 15 residues long. CDR3 region: CASSSGLAGPLEQYF. CDR3 coding DNA: TGTGCCAGCAGCTCGGGACTAGCGGGCCCCCTTGAGCAGTACTTC.

J is TRBJ2-7 and V is TRBV18; 8 bases agree with TRBD1. This CDR3 spans 14 amino acids. J lost 3 bases, V lost 2 bases, and 3 bases had no gene match. CDR1 and CDR2 from the germline V gene are KGHSH and LQKENI. The CDR3 region is CASSPTGGNYEQYF. CDR3 coding DNA: TGTGCCAGCTCACCAACAGGGGGTAACTACGAGCAGTACTTC.

This chain connects TRBV5-1 to TRBJ1-1; 11 nucleotides line up with TRBD1. The CDR3 covers 15 residues. V shed 4 bases, J shed 4 bases, and the junction held 6 bases outside the gene matches. The germline V gene has CDR1 SGHRS and CDR2 YFSETQ. CDR3 sequence: CASSARTGGVTEAFF. As DNA, the CDR3 is TGCGCCAGCAGCGCCAGGACAGGGGGCGTCACTGAAGCTTTCTTT.

CDR3 coding DNA: TGTGCCAGCAGTCCCAGCGACAGCATCAATGAGCAGTTCTTC. Translated, it gives CASSPSDSINEQFF. The gene calls are TRBV27 and TRBJ2-1, with a weak D call TRBD1 (5 bases). This CDR3 contains 14 residues. V shed 5 bases and J shed 6 bases, with 14 bases lying between them. The germline V gene has CDR1 MNHEY and CDR2 SMNVEV (reference sequence).

CDR3 coding DNA: TGCGCCAGCAGCCAAGACGACAGGGGGGATCATAGCAATCAGCCCCAGCATTTT. It is translated as CASSQDDRGDHSNQPQHF. The chain combines TRBV4-1 with TRBJ1-5; 9 nucleotides line up with TRBD1. This CDR3 has 18 amino acids. The V and J ends lost 0 bases and 0 bases, in that order; junction bases with no gene match: 6. Germline CDR1 reads MGHRA; CDR2 reads YSYEKL.

Of note for this clone: One end of the junction fails to match germline, which may point to a read error. The chain joins TRBV7-2 to TRBJ2-7, with a possible D match to TRBD1 (5 bases). The CDR3 is 11 residues long. Germline CDR1 and CDR2: SGHTA and FQGNSA. DNA of the CDR3: TGTGCCAGCAGCTTAGACGGACACTGGAACTTC. This codes for CASSLDGHWNF.

This chain uses TRBV4-2 with TRBJ2-5; D is unresolved. With 0 bases removed from V and 4 bases from J, the gap between germline ends came to 9 bases. CDR1 and CDR2 from the germline V gene are LGHNA and YNFKEQ. CDR3 length: 14 amino acids. As DNA, the CDR3 is TGTGCCAGCAGCCAAGACCCAGCAGGAGAGACCCAGTACTTC. Amino acids: CASSQDPAGETQYF.

This chain links TRBV7-9 with TRBJ2-3; TRBD2 agrees at 13 bases. Germline CDR1 and CDR2: SEHNR and FQNEAQ (reference sequence). The CDR3 runs to 18 residues. V lost 2 bases and J lost 1; bases outside the gene matches: 6. The CDR3 DNA reads TGTGCCAGCAGCTTATGGGGGACTAGCGGGACACGCACAGATACGCAGTATTTT. It codes for CASSLWGTSGTRTDTQYF.

The genes are TRBV10-2 and TRBJ2-1; 7 positions agree with TRBD2. In germline, CDR1 is WSHSY, CDR2 SAAADI. Losses at the gene ends were 7 bases for V and 9 bases for J; bases not matched to a gene: 12. CDR3 size: 14 residues. The CDR3 loop is CASTDRDYSGEQFF. The DNA for the CDR3 is TGCGCCAGCACTGACCGGGACTATTCGGGTGAGCAGTTCTTC.

The V and J genes are TRBV5-4 and TRBJ2-7, with 8 bases that match TRBD2. This CDR3 is built from 16 residues. The germline gives CDR1 SGHNT, CDR2 YYREEE (reference sequence). J gave up 2 bases and V 0 bases, and 7 bases lay outside the gene matches. The CDR3 region is CASSLAGTGGPYEQYF. DNA for the CDR3: TGTGCCAGCAGCTTGGCCGGGACGGGAGGGCCCTACGAGCAGTACTTC.

The chain uses TRBV11-2 and TRBJ2-7, with 7 positions matching TRBD1. With 5 bases clipped from V and 0 bases from J, the junction kept 7 bases outside the gene matches. The CDR3 extends over 15 amino acids. Looked up from germline, CDR1 is SGHAT and CDR2 is FQNNGV. The CDR3 DNA follows: TGTGCCAGCAGCGGTCTGAGGACAGGCTCCTACGAGCAGTACTTC. Protein sequence: CASSGLRTGSYEQYF.

The chain is built from TRBV10-3 and TRBJ2-1; maybe TRBD2 (5 bases). Germline loops: CDR1 ENHRY, CDR2 SYGVKD. This CDR3 contains 13 residues. The V gene lost 3 bases and the J gene lost 6 bases, with 9 bases spanning the gap. CDR3 in amino acids: CAISEVALNEQFF. CDR3 nucleotide sequence: TGTGCCATCAGTGAAGTAGCGCTCAATGAGCAGTTCTTC.

J is TRBJ2-1 and V is TRBV24-1, with 8 bases fitting TRBD2. CDR3 length equals 17 residues. Germline-derived CDR1 and CDR2 are KGHDR and SFDVKD. Trimming removed 4 bases from V and 0 bases from J; junction bases left unmatched: 7. The DNA of the CDR3 is TGTGCCACCAGTGACCCAAGCGGGAGAAGCTCCTACAATGAGCAGTTCTTC. It specifies CATSDPSGRSSYNEQFF.

The V call is TRBV5-1, the J call TRBJ1-2; 11 nucleotides agree with TRBD1. The CDR3 runs 14 residues. Germline values: CDR1 SGHRS, CDR2 YFSETQ. Trimming cost V 3 bases and J 5 bases; bases outside gene matches: 3. The CDR3 reads CASSSGQGAYGYTF. CDR3 bases: TGCGCCAGCAGCTCCGGACAGGGGGCTTATGGCTACACCTTC.

The V gene is TRBV7-2, the J gene TRBJ1-4; 8 bases are shared with TRBD1. V was pared by 4 bases and J by 5 bases, with 6 bases of the junction left unmatched. The germline V gene has CDR1 SGHTA and CDR2 FQGNSA. This CDR3 comprises 15 residues. CDR3 region: CASSYRTGQNEKLFF. CDR3 nucleotides: TGTGCCAGCAGCTACAGGACAGGGCAAAATGAAAAACTGTTTTTT.

This clone was seen a few times. The sample contains more than one DNA sequence encoding this CDR3. The chain links TRBV27 to TRBJ2-7, with a tentative D call TRBD2 (6 bases). Deletions cut 2 bases from V and 3 bases from J, with 8 bases between. The CDR3 is 13 amino acids. The V gene's germline CDR1 is MNHEY and CDR2 SMNVEV (reference sequence). CDR3 in amino acids: CASSLREDYEQYF. In nucleotides, the CDR3 is TGTGCCAGCAGTTTAAGGGAGGACTACGAGCAGTACTTC.

The chain recombines TRBV28 with TRBJ2-5, with D tentatively TRBD2 (6 bases). Germline CDR1 MDHEN, CDR2 SYDVKM. V lost 3 bases to trimming and J lost 5 bases, with 10 bases between them. The CDR3 is 13 amino acids. In nucleotides, the CDR3 is TGTGCCAGCAGTTTCGGAGGGGTTGAGACCCAGTACTTC. Encoded protein: CASSFGGVETQYF.

The chain has TRBV3-1 (or the pseudogene TRBV3-2) and TRBJ2-4; D is unresolved. Trimming pared 2 bases from V and 6 bases from J, leaving 17 bases between. CDR1 is LGHDT, CDR2 YNNKEL, per germline (reference sequence). The CDR3 runs 16 residues. CDR3 sequence (DNA): TGTGCCAGCAGCCAATGGGTTTCCAGGCAAATAAACATTCAGTACTTC. Encoded protein: CASSQWVSRQINIQYF.

The rearrangement joins TRBV27 to TRBJ2-1; 7 nucleotides match TRBD2. Germline trimming cut 2 bases from V and 4 bases from J; bases unmatched to any gene: 5. This CDR3 region has 15 residues. CDR1 is MNHEY and CDR2 is SMNVEV in the germline V gene (reference sequence). The CDR3 DNA is TGTGCCAGCAGTTTACGGCGGGAGAAGTACAATGAGCAGTTCTTC. It specifies CASSLRREKYNEQFF.

This chain links TRBV7-9 with TRBJ2-7; 9 bases are a match to TRBD1. Trimming removed 5 bases from V and 3 bases from J; junction bases left unmatched: 14. Germline CDR1 is SEHNR and CDR2 is FQNEAQ (reference sequence). The CDR3 contains 17 residues. The CDR3 region has the DNA TGTGCCAGCAGCGCCCGATCCGGGACAGGGCTACTCTACGAGCAGTACTTC. Translated: CASSARSGTGLLYEQYF. The full variable domain, its missing parts supplied by reference TRBV7-9 and TRBJ2-7, is DTGVSQNPRHKITKRGQNVTFRCDPISEHNRLYWYRQTLGQGPEFLTYFQNEAQLEKSRLLSDRFSAERPKGSFSTLEIQRTEQGDSAMYLCASSARSGTGLLYEQYFGPGTRLTVT.

The chain employs TRBV27 and TRBJ2-7; 11 bases fit TRBD2. This CDR3 has 16 amino acids. With V trimmed by 2 bases and J by 1 base, 4 bases remained unmatched. From germline, CDR1 is MNHEY and CDR2 SMNVEV (reference sequence). CDR3: CASSLTTSGSSYEQYF. In DNA form, the CDR3 reads TGTGCCAGCAGTTTAACTACTAGCGGGAGTTCCTACGAGCAGTACTTC.